This T cell receptor (beta chain) stems from a study of neurological immune-mediated disorders. V gave up 0 bases and J gave up 5 bases; unmatched junction bases: 10. Per germline, CDR1 SGDLS and CDR2 YYNGEE. The CDR3 is 17 residues long. Sequencing runs each yielded over 200 million TCR-beta sequences from 15-18 subjects. TCRdb reprocessed the 5' RACE reads with MiXCR, giving one entry per CDR3 protein. The data contain approximately 16,000 distinct CDR3 sequences, 8.5% to 10% of them singletons. This clonotype was picked up many times. Antigen: not known. Study-wide results and caveats: HTLV-1-associated myelopathy displayed the greatest TCR clonal expansion, and multiple sclerosis exhibited the smallest, lower than that of healthy controls.

The study built sorted libraries from some 960,000 CD4+ or CD8+ T cells. The sequencing input was CD8+ T cells from blood. V is TRBV9 and J is TRBJ2-1; 8 bases are a match to TRBD1. This clonotype was sampled from a man between 50 and 59 years old in good health. The CDR3 bases are TGTGCCAGCAGCGTAGCTACAGGGGGGACTTTCCACAATGAGCAGTTCTTC. As protein: CASSVATGGTFHNEQFF.